This T cell receptor (beta chain) came from a study of blood T cell repertoires in COVID-19. Study summary: Samples taken during acute and convalescent COVID-19 were collected in the United States, Italy and Spain. Sources were T cells, B-cell-depleted T cells, or PBMCs; the material itself was cDNA or gDNA.

Per the original data handling: Reference gene primer amplification gave nucleated cell count estimates. Here immunoSEQ multiplex PCR was the method, and the copy in TCRdb shows in-frame clones only, minus some. V, J and clone size were drawn from that table, and D and trimming were deduced from the DNA. The table has approximately 76,000 clones, 87% seen once. Unmatched junction bases numbered 12, after V lost 3 bases and J lost 2 bases. CDR1 and CDR2 from the germline V gene are SQVTM and ANQGSEA. The CDR3 extends over 16 amino acids. Sequencing was carried out using peripheral blood. The chain carries TRBV29-1 and TRBJ1-2; 7 nucleotides line up with TRBD1. The source is a man aged 30 to 45 with acute or convalescent COVID-19. CDR3 protein: CSVEGIRRGGNYGYTF. The DNA for the CDR3 is TGCAGCGTTGAGGGTATACGGAGAGGGGGCAACTATGGCTACACCTTC.